This T cell receptor beta chain emerged from a study of CD8 T cells in ankylosing spondylitis. The CDR3 totals 15 residues. Germline CDR1 and CDR2: MNHNS and SASEGT. Trimming at V came to 5 bases and at J to 5 bases, leaving 9 bases not matched to a gene. Molecular-barcoded quantitative 5'-RACE produced these TCR beta libraries. TCRdb analysed the 5' RACE reads with MiXCR anew, one entry per CDR3 protein. The table lists around 150,000 distinct CDR3 sequences, around 20% of them singletons. The sample holds a few counts of this clonotype. This sequence originates from a male donor with ankylosing spondylitis or in good health (not recorded which). Sequenced input: blood, either unsorted or a sorted T cell fraction (not recorded which). This chain connects TRBV6-1 to TRBJ2-5; TRBD1 agrees at 9 bases. CDR3 DNA sequence: TGTGCCAGCAGTCGGGACAGGGTACCAAGGGAGACCCAGTACTTC. This codes for CASSRDRVPRETQYF.